This entry lists 25 T cell receptor beta chains sequenced from one sample in a study of blood T cell repertoires in COVID-19. Using immunoSEQ multiplex PCR, the repertoire was profiled, and TCRdb retains in-frame clones only, with some absent. The sample shows roughly 260,000 clones, about 89% of them seen only once. The specimen was PBMCs or T cells enriched from blood (not recorded which). The receptor set was obtained from a woman aged 18-29 years who had recovered from COVID-19.

V is TRBV7-2 and J is TRBJ1-6; D is perhaps TRBD1 (5 bases). The CDR3 has 18 amino acids. Germline V gene sequence: CDR1 SGHTA, CDR2 FQGNSA. The germline V and J ends were trimmed by 1 base and 0 bases, with 13 bases remaining between them. Here the CDR3 reads CASSLVQARFSYNSPLHF. The CDR3 nucleotides are TGTGCCAGCAGCTTAGTACAGGCGCGTTTCTCCTATAATTCACCCCTCCACTTT.

J is TRBJ2-1 and V is TRBV10-2, with 11 bases aligning to TRBD1. There are 13 residues in the CDR3. V shed 10 bases and J 6 bases; nucleotides not matched to a gene: 5. Germline-derived CDR1 and CDR2 are WSHSY and SAAADI. The CDR3 loop reads CATRTGGLNEQFF. Written as DNA, the CDR3 is TGCGCCACCAGGACAGGGGGCCTCAATGAGCAGTTCTTC.

The V gene is TRBV19, the J gene TRBJ1-2; weak D call: TRBD1 (5 bases). The CDR3 consists of 12 residues. V was shortened by 7 bases and J by 5 bases, with 11 bases between the two germline ends. The germline gives CDR1 LNHDA, CDR2 SQIVND (reference sequence). CDR3: CASIGGEYGYTF. DNA of the CDR3: TGTGCCAGTATTGGAGGGGAATATGGCTACACCTTC.

The V call is TRBV19, the J call TRBJ2-2, with D possibly being TRBD2 (5 bases). Germline V lookup: CDR1 LNHDA, CDR2 SQIVND (reference sequence). V lost 2 bases and J lost 2, with 12 bases in between. CDR3 length: 16 amino acids. CDR3 amino acids: CASSISGGHNTGELFF. Here the CDR3 DNA reads TGTGCCAGTAGTATATCTGGCGGGCATAACACCGGGGAGCTGTTTTTT.

This clone was picked up a small number of times. This chain joins TRBV5-5 and TRBJ2-7; TRBD1 might be the D (5 bases). CDR1 is SGHKS, CDR2 YYEKEE, per germline (reference sequence). V was cut by 0 bases and J by 2 bases, with 9 bases left in between. The CDR3 runs to 14 residues. The CDR3 nucleotides read TGTGCCAGCAGCTTGGACAGGTTTACCTACGAGCAGTACTTC. Its protein is CASSLDRFTYEQYF.

The V call is TRBV3-1 (or the pseudogene TRBV3-2), the J call TRBJ2-3; 14 nucleotides match TRBD2. From germline, CDR1 is LGHDT and CDR2 YNNKEL (reference sequence). V was pared by 2 bases and J by 4 bases, with 14 bases of the junction left unmatched. CDR3 size: 20 residues. The CDR3 nucleotides read TGTGCCAGCAGCCAACCAATCCCCGGGACTAGCGGGAGAGTGGCAGATACGCAGTATTTT. It specifies CASSQPIPGTSGRVADTQYF.

This chain connects TRBV5-4 to TRBJ2-6; D call uncertain. V lost 4 bases, J lost 4 bases, and 24 bases lay in between. This CDR3 comprises 19 residues. Germline V gene sequence: CDR1 SGHNT, CDR2 YYREEE (reference sequence). The CDR3 is CASSRWIGPGLSGANVLTF. The CDR3 coding sequence is TGTGCCAGCAGCCGATGGATCGGTCCGGGTCTCTCCGGGGCCAACGTCCTGACTTTC. The full variable domain, with the rest looked up from reference TRBV5-4 and TRBJ2-6, is ETGVTQSPTHLIKTRGQQVTLRCSSQSGHNTVSWYQQALGQGPQFIFQYYREEENGRGNFPPRFSGLQFPNYSSELNVNALELDDSALYLCASSRWIGPGLSGANVLTFGAGSRLTVL.

This chain links TRBV4-3 with TRBJ1-2; tentative D call: TRBD1 (5 bases). The V gene's germline CDR1 is LGHNA and CDR2 YSLEER. This CDR3 has 14 amino acids. The V gene lost 1 base and the J gene lost 6 bases, with 12 bases spanning the gap. CDR3 residues: CASSQVAGVHGYTF. CDR3 coding DNA: TGCGCCAGCAGCCAAGTAGCGGGGGTCCATGGCTACACCTTC.

The table lists this clone with many counts. The gene calls are TRBV3-1 (or the pseudogene TRBV3-2) and TRBJ1-1, with 7 bases lining up with TRBD1. This CDR3 has 15 amino acids. The V segment lost 1 base and the J segment 9 bases; nucleotides outside the gene matches: 11. Germline CDR1 and CDR2: LGHDT and YNNKEL (reference sequence). CDR3 sequence: CASSQARYGDSQAFF. CDR3 DNA: TGTGCCAGCAGCCAAGCGAGGTACGGGGACAGCCAAGCTTTCTTT.

The chain recombines TRBV19 with TRBJ2-1; 9 nucleotides match TRBD2. Trimming at V came to 3 bases and at J to 4 bases, leaving 7 bases not matched to a gene. CDR1 is LNHDA, CDR2 SQIVND, per germline (reference sequence). The CDR3 runs to 16 residues. CDR3 amino acids: CASSIISGSGYNEQFF. CDR3 bases: TGTGCCAGTAGTATTATTAGCGGGAGCGGATACAATGAGCAGTTCTTC.

This clone was counted only a few times. The chain uses TRBV7-9 and TRBJ1-2; 7 nucleotides agree with TRBD1. The CDR3 covers 15 residues. Unmatched junction bases numbered 7, after V lost 5 bases and J lost 1 base. In germline, CDR1 is SEHNR, CDR2 FQNEAQ (reference sequence). CDR3 loop: CASSPGTDFNYGYTF. The DNA of the CDR3 is TGTGCCAGCAGCCCCGGGACAGACTTTAACTATGGCTACACCTTC.

In its sample, this clone was seen a few times. J is TRBJ2-5 and V is TRBV5-1; D is unclear. CDR1 is SGHRS, CDR2 YFSETQ, per germline. The CDR3 contains 12 residues. Trimming took off 4 bases at V and 5 bases at J, with 9 bases between the two ends. The CDR3 is CASSELLETQYF. CDR3 in DNA: TGCGCCAGCAGCGAGTTACTTGAGACCCAGTACTTC.

The chain carries TRBV7-3 and TRBJ2-1; 10 bases map to TRBD2. The CDR3 has 18 residues. CDR1 and CDR2 from the germline V gene are SGHTA and FQGTGA. Trimming took 4 bases from V and 4 from J; bases not matched to a gene: 13. This CDR3 is CASSSSGRALTGYNEQFF. The CDR3 coding sequence is TGTGCCAGCAGCTCGAGCGGGAGGGCCTTAACAGGGTACAATGAGCAGTTCTTC.

The V gene is TRBV27, the J gene TRBJ2-7, with 7 bases aligning to TRBD1. The ends lost 6 bases at V and 1 base at J; junction bases unmatched: 3. There are 13 residues in the CDR3. CDR1 MNHEY and CDR2 SMNVEV come from the germline V gene (reference sequence). Here the CDR3 reads CASSGDSSYEQYF. In nucleotides, the CDR3 is TGTGCCAGCAGCGGGGACAGTTCCTACGAGCAGTACTTC.

The rearrangement uses TRBV5-1 and TRBJ1-1, with no clear D. Trimming took 0 bases from V and 12 from J, leaving 12 bases between them. The CDR3 is 12 residues long. Germline-derived CDR1 and CDR2 are SGHRS and YFSETQ. The CDR3 bases are TGCGCCAGCAGCTTGGGAGGCCAACCGACTTTCTTT. Its protein is CASSLGGQPTFF.

The chain links TRBV13 to TRBJ2-7, with TRBD1 as a possible D gene (5 bases). V lost 5 bases and J lost 3, with 14 bases in between. CDR3 length equals 14 residues. The germline V gene encodes CDR1 PRHDT and CDR2 FYEKMQ (reference sequence). CDR3 amino acids: CASSEFRGIYEQYF. The CDR3 DNA reads TGTGCCAGCAGCGAATTTAGGGGTATCTACGAGCAGTACTTC.

This sequence joins TRBV10-1 and TRBJ2-5; 7 nucleotides agree with TRBD2. Germline CDR1 is WNHNN and CDR2 is SYGVQD (reference sequence). J was trimmed by 7 bases and V by 3 bases; bases with no gene match: 11. The CDR3 contains 15 residues. The DNA of the CDR3 is TGCGCCAGCAGTGAATGGGGAACGGGGGAGGGGACCCAGTACTTC. Translating it yields CASSEWGTGEGTQYF.

The chain couples TRBV6-1 to TRBJ1-2; possible D gene TRBD1, 5 bases. The ends were cut back, 2 bases at V and 8 bases at J, with 18 bases in the middle. CDR3 length: 15 amino acids. Germline assignment: CDR1 MNHNS and CDR2 SASEGT. CDR3 sequence (DNA): TGTGCCAGCAGTGAATCTTTTGAGGCCGGGGGGGGCTACACCTTC. It encodes CASSESFEAGGGYTF.

The rearrangement uses TRBV4-1 and TRBJ1-1; a weak D match, TRBD1 (6 bases). The V gene lost 0 bases and the J gene lost 4 bases, with 6 bases spanning the gap. Germline lookup yields CDR1 MGHRA and CDR2 YSYEKL. The length of the CDR3 is 13 residues. In DNA, the CDR3 is TGCGCCAGCAGCCAAGACAGGGGCACTGAAGCTTTCTTT. Translation gives CASSQDRGTEAFF.

This clone occurred a few times. The chain has TRBV30 and TRBJ2-7; 7 nucleotides line up with TRBD2. V was clipped by 1 base and J by 4 bases; unmatched bases: 4. This CDR3 has 13 residues. Per the germline V gene, CDR1 is GTSNPN and CDR2 is SVGIG (reference sequence). CDR3 sequence (DNA): TGTGCCTGGAGTGGGGACTATTGGTACGAGCAGTACTTC. This sequence encodes CAWSGDYWYEQYF. Variable domain in full (rest from reference TRBV30 and TRBJ2-7): SQTIHQWPATLVQPVGSPLSLECTVEGTSNPNLYWYRQAAGRGLQLLFYSVGIGQISSEVPQNLSASRPQDRQFILSSKKLLLSDSGFYLCAWSGDYWYEQYFGPGTRLTVT.

This chain uses TRBV7-9 with TRBJ1-2; TRBD1 aligns across 9 bases. V trimming: 5 bases; J trimming: 2 bases; junction bases outside the gene matches: 9. The CDR3 has 16 residues. In germline, CDR1 is SEHNR, CDR2 FQNEAQ (reference sequence). CDR3 residues: CASSPQIGTGNYGYTF. The CDR3 DNA follows: TGTGCCAGCAGCCCCCAGATCGGGACAGGGAACTATGGCTACACCTTC.

This clone was picked up one time. The chain recombines TRBV7-8 with TRBJ2-1; D not resolved. V was clipped by 0 bases and J by 8 bases, with 8 bases between them. The CDR3 covers 13 residues. The germline V gene encodes CDR1 SGHVS and CDR2 FQNEAQ. The chain's CDR3 is CASSLAPGDEQFF. The CDR3 region has the DNA TGTGCCAGCAGCTTAGCGCCAGGCGATGAGCAGTTCTTC.

The chain links TRBV5-6 to TRBJ1-6; D is ambiguous. This CDR3 is 14 amino acids long. V gave up 0 bases and J gave up 10 bases, with 11 bases separating them. Germline CDR1 and CDR2: SGHDT and YYEEEE. For the CDR3, the DNA is TGTGCCAGCAGCTTGGGACATTCGGGGTCACCCCTCCACTTT. Amino acids: CASSLGHSGSPLHF.

This sequence joins TRBV27 and TRBJ1-1, with D possibly matching TRBD1 (6 bases). This CDR3 comprises 13 residues. Trimming cost V 6 bases and J 7 bases, with 15 bases left between them. Germline CDR1 reads MNHEY; CDR2 reads SMNVEV (reference sequence). CDR3 bases: TGTGCCAGCAGCCTAACAGGGATTAGTGAAGCTTTCTTT. It specifies CASSLTGISEAFF.

The chain combines TRBV27 with TRBJ1-2; 7 bases are shared with TRBD1. CDR1 and CDR2 (germline): MNHEY, SMNVEV (reference sequence). This CDR3 is built from 12 residues. Germline trimming cut 10 bases from V and 3 bases from J; bases unmatched to any gene: 5. The CDR3 here is CATRGQHYGYTF. The DNA of the CDR3 is TGTGCCACCCGGGGACAGCACTATGGCTACACCTTC.